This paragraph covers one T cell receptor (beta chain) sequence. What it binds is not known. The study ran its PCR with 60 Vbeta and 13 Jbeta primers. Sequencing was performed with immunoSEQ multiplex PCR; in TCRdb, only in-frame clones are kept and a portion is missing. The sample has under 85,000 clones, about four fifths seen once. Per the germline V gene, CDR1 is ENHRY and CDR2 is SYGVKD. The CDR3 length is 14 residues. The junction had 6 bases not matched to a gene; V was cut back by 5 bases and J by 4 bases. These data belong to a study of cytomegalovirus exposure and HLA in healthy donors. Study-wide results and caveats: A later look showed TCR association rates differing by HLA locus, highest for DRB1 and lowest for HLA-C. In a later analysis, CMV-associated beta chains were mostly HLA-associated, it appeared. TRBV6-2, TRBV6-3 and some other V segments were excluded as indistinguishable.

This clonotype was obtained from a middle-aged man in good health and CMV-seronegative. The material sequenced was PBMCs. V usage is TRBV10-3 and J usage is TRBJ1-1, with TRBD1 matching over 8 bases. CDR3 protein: CAISKTGGSTEAFF. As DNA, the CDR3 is TGTGCCATCAGTAAAACAGGGGGTAGCACTGAAGCTTTCTTT.